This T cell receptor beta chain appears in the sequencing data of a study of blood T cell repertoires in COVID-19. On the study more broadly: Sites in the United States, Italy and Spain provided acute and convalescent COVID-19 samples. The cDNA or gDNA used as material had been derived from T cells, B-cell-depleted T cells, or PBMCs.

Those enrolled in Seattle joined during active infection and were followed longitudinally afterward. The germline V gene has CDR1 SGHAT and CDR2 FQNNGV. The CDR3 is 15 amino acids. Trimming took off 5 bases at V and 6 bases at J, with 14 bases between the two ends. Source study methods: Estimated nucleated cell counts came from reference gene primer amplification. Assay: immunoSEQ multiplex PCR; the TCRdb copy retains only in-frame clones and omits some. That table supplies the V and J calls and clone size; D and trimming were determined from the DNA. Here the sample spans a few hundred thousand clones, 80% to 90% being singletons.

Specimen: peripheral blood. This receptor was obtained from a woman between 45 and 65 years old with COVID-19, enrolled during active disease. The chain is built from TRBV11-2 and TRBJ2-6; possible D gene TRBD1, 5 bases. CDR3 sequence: CASSQVQVAANVLTF. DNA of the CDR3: TGTGCCAGCAGCCAGGTACAGGTCGCGGCCAACGTCCTGACTTTC.